Each of the 9 T cell receptor beta chains below was sequenced from the same sample in a study of control samples from healthy donors and cancer patients. Using immunoSEQ multiplex PCR, the repertoire was profiled, and TCRdb retains in-frame clones only, with some absent. The sample lists under 50,000 clones; 80% to 90% were seen once. Sequenced material: PBMCs. The receptors were gathered from a woman in her sixties or seventies with lung cancer.

This chain joins TRBV5-1 and TRBJ2-1; 7 bases fit TRBD1. Trimming took 6 bases from V and 1 from J; bases not matched to a gene: 10. Germline V gives CDR1 SGHRS, CDR2 YFSETQ. The CDR3 spans 16 residues. The CDR3 here is CASIPPGGRSYNEQFF. In DNA form, the CDR3 reads TGCGCCAGCATCCCACCAGGGGGTAGGTCCTACAATGAGCAGTTCTTC.

The J gene is TRBJ1-4, the V gene TRBV4-2; unclear D gene. Trimming took off 4 bases at V and 8 bases at J, with 20 bases between the two ends. The CDR3 has 16 residues. Germline-derived CDR1 and CDR2 are LGHNA and YNFKEQ. The CDR3 loop reads CASSREPGPAWEKLFF. In DNA, the CDR3 is TGTGCCAGCAGCCGGGAACCCGGGCCGGCCTGGGAAAAACTGTTTTTT.

V gene TRBV18 combines with J gene TRBJ1-4; D is possibly TRBD1 (6 bases). Trimming pared 3 bases from V and 4 bases from J, leaving 12 bases between. The germline V gene encodes CDR1 KGHSH and CDR2 LQKENI. The CDR3 is made up of 15 amino acids. The CDR3 sequence: CASSPAGALNEKLFF. CDR3 nucleotide sequence: TGTGCCAGCTCACCGGCGGGGGCCCTTAATGAAAAACTGTTTTTT.

This clone was seen a single time. The chain recombines TRBV24-1 with TRBJ1-5; the D is unclear. The CDR3 has 12 amino acids. The V gene lost 9 bases and the J gene lost 1 base, with 6 bases spanning the gap. In germline, CDR1 is KGHDR, CDR2 SFDVKD. CDR3 sequence: CATQQSNQPQHF. CDR3 nucleotide sequence: TGTGCCACCCAGCAGAGCAATCAGCCCCAGCATTTT.

The chain employs TRBV7-9 and TRBJ1-4; no firm D call. Trimming stripped 5 bases from V and 8 bases from J, with 12 bases between. The CDR3 totals 13 residues. Germline CDR1 is SEHNR and CDR2 is FQNEAQ (reference sequence). DNA for the CDR3: TGTGCCAGCAGCAGGGCCCTGGGAGAAAAACTGTTTTTT. Its protein product is CASSRALGEKLFF.

The chain couples TRBV10-3 to TRBJ2-6; TRBD1 agrees at 11 bases. Per germline, CDR1 ENHRY and CDR2 SYGVKD. This CDR3 contains 16 residues. V was pared by 6 bases and J by 4 bases, with 5 bases of the junction left unmatched. DNA for the CDR3: TGTGCCATCAGCGGACAGGGGGCAACGGGGGCCAACGTCCTGACTTTC. This translates into CAISGQGATGANVLTF.

This clone was observed a few times. This CDR3 reads CAWGGRGLWEQYF. The CDR3 coding sequence is TGTGCCTGGGGAGGGAGAGGGCTATGGGAGCAGTACTTC. V and J are TRBV30 and TRBJ2-7, with D possibly TRBD2 on 6 matching bases. Trimming took off 5 bases at V and 7 bases at J, with 18 bases between the two ends. The V gene's germline CDR1 is GTSNPN and CDR2 SVGIG (reference sequence). The CDR3 covers 13 residues.

The sample holds one count of this clone. The V and J genes are TRBV7-2 and TRBJ2-2; the D gene is possibly TRBD1 (5 bases). From germline, CDR1 is SGHTA and CDR2 FQGNSA. V was trimmed by 5 bases and J by 6 bases, leaving 16 bases between them. This CDR3 has 15 residues. This chain's CDR3 is CASSQSGPEAGELFF. CDR3 coding DNA: TGTGCCAGCAGCCAATCAGGGCCTGAAGCCGGGGAGCTGTTTTTT.

The genes are TRBV5-6 and TRBJ2-3; 9 positions match TRBD2. From germline, CDR1 is SGHDT and CDR2 YYEEEE. V was pared by 1 base and J by 0 bases, with 6 bases of the junction left unmatched. CDR3 length: 17 amino acids. CDR3 sequence: CASSLSTSGHSTDTQYF. The CDR3 region has the DNA TGTGCCAGCAGCTTGTCCACTAGCGGGCATAGCACAGATACGCAGTATTTT.